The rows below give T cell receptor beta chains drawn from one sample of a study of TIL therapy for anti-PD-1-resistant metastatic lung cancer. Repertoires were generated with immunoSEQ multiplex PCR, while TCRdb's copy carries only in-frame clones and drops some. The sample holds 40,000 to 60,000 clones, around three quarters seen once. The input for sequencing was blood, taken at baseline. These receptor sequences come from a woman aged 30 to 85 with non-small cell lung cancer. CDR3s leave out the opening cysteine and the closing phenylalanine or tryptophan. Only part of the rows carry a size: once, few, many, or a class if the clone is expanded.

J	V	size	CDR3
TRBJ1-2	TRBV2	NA	ASSGGTDYGYT
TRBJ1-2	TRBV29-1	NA	SVEGPRGARDGYT
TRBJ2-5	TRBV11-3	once	ASSLGLAGVLGETQY
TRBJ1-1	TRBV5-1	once	ASSYRQHTEAF
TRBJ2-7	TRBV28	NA	ASSSPTSGSKY
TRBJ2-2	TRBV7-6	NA	ASSPINGVMNTGELF
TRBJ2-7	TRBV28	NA	ASIPGWGLEQY
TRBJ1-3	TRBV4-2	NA	ASSLTGGGSGNTIY
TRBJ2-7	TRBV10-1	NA	ASSDTLGRGDEQY
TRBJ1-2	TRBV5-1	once	ASSLAGSNGYT
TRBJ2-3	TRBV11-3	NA	ASSLGSMRPIDDTQY
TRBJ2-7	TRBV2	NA	ASILADGTSGISYEQY
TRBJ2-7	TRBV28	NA	ASSWTGLADSYEQY
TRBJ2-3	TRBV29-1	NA	SVEGAAMQY
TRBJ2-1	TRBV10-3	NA	AISEPKVSPNEQF
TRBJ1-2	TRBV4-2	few	ASSQDRLADYYGYT
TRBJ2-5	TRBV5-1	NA	ASSLAPGQGSSETQY
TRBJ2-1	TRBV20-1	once	SAIGGSTCF
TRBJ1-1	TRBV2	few	ASSLQGAKAF
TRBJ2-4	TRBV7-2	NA	ASSLPPAKNIQY
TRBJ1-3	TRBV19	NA	ASSPRQGFSGNTIY
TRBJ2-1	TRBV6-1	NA	ASSEVVSSGSNEQF
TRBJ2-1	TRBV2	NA	ASTRQGNEQF
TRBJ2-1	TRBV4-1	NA	ASSLTSGTYNEQF
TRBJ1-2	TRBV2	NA	ASSWDTLYYGYT
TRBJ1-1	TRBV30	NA	AGGRLRDTEAF
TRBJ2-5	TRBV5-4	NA	ASSWGTSGPRGETQY
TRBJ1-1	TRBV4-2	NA	ASSQDEAPSTEAF
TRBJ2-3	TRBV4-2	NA	ASSQAEGQVTDTQY
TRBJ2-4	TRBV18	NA	ASSTEGLIIQY
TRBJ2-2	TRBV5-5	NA	ASSLISGPGELF
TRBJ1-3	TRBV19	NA	ASSIDPGELGNTIY
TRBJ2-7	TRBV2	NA	ASSAEVYEQY
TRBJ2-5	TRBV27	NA	ASSWGQGGRIGSGTQY
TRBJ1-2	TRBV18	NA	ASSPPPGQGTGYT
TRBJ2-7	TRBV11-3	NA	ASSQGSGGAAYEQY
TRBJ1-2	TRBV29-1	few	SAATGYGYT
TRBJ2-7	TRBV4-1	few	ASSQDGGRNDEQY
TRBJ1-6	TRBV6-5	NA	ASSYSTLDTDLPLH
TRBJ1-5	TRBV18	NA	ASSPSGFGDHQPQH
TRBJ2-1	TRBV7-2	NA	ASSSLAGGRVNEQF
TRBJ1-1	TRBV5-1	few	ASSLQGTEAF
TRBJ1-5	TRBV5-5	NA	ASSSDGYQPQH
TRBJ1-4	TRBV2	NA	ASSDKPTRKLF
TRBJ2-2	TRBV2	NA	ASSDRGLGTGELF